Shown below are 16 T cell receptor beta chains from a single sample sequenced in a study of cytomegalovirus exposure and HLA in healthy donors. 60 Vbeta and 13 Jbeta primers were used in PCR. The assay was immunoSEQ multiplex PCR, and TCRdb's table has in-frame clones only and misses some. There are more than 150,000 clones in the sample; 65% to 85% occur only once, and 1.1% to 1.5% lies in the top ten. The source material was PBMCs. The receptors derive from a girl aged 10 to 17 in good health and CMV-seropositive.

This clone was recorded only once. The gene calls are TRBV10-3 and TRBJ2-1; unclear D gene. The CDR3 is 13 amino acids. Per the germline V gene, CDR1 is ENHRY and CDR2 is SYGVKD. V gave up 7 bases and J gave up 9 bases, with 16 bases separating them. In nucleotides, the CDR3 is TGTGCCATCACCCCGGCGGTATCTGGTGAGCAGTTCTTC. Protein: CAITPAVSGEQFF.

This clone was recorded once. The CDR3, as DNA: TGTGCCAGCAGCTTAATTAGCCTCGGAGCCTCTAGCACAGATACGCAGTATTTT. As protein: CASSLISLGASSTDTQYF. The genes are TRBV7-8 and TRBJ2-3, with D unclear. The CDR3 length is 18 residues. V shed 2 bases and J shed 0 bases, with 18 bases lying between them. Looked up from germline, CDR1 is SGHVS and CDR2 is FQNEAQ.

This chain links TRBV5-1 with TRBJ2-1; the D gene is possibly TRBD2 (5 bases). Germline CDR1 is SGHRS and CDR2 is YFSETQ. The V end was cut by 4 bases, the J end by 3 bases, with 14 bases between. The CDR3 consists of 15 residues. The CDR3: CASSPGGPIYNEQFF. In nucleotides, the CDR3 is TGCGCCAGCAGCCCCGGAGGTCCAATCTACAATGAGCAGTTCTTC.

This chain uses TRBV18 with TRBJ1-2; D remains ambiguous. Germline loops: CDR1 KGHSH, CDR2 LQKENI. CDR3 length: 13 residues. Trimming took 6 bases from V and 8 from J, leaving 16 bases between them. CDR3 sequence (DNA): TGTGCCAGCTCGCCCCTTTTGAGAAACGGCTACACCTTC. It yields the protein CASSPLLRNGYTF.

This clone was seen a few times. CDR3 nucleotide sequence: TGCGCCAGTGGCCCACGACAGGACGAGCAGTACTTC. The encoded protein is CASGPRQDEQYF. The rearrangement links TRBV10-1 to TRBJ2-7, with TRBD1 as a possible D gene (6 bases). Germline V gene data show CDR1 as WNHNN and CDR2 as SYGVQD (reference sequence). The CDR3 has 12 residues. Trimming pared 9 bases from V and 5 bases from J, leaving 14 bases between.

The rearrangement joins TRBV10-2 to TRBJ1-1; no clear D gene. The V gene lost 0 bases and the J gene lost 4 bases, with 12 bases spanning the gap. The CDR3 runs 15 residues. Germline V gives CDR1 WSHSY, CDR2 SAAADI. This CDR3 is CASSESGFLATEAFF. CDR3 DNA sequence: TGCGCCAGCAGTGAGTCGGGCTTTCTTGCCACTGAAGCTTTCTTT.

This clone was counted a single time. The chain is built from TRBV18 and TRBJ2-1, with TRBD2 identical over 10 bases. V lost 3 bases to trimming and J lost 4 bases; unmatched junction nucleotides: 3. Germline lookup yields CDR1 KGHSH and CDR2 LQKENI. The CDR3 sequence is 15 residues long. CDR3 coding DNA: TGTGCCAGCTCACCTCTAGCGGGGGAATACAATGAGCAGTTCTTC. Translation: CASSPLAGEYNEQFF.

The V gene is TRBV6-1, the J gene TRBJ2-1; D is possibly TRBD1 (6 bases). Germline V gene data show CDR1 as MNHNS and CDR2 as SASEGT. Trimming stripped 1 base from V and 7 bases from J, with 11 bases between. The CDR3 is made up of 14 amino acids. The CDR3 spells CASSEGVGGNEQFF. In nucleotides, the CDR3 is TGTGCCAGCAGTGAAGGGGTAGGGGGTAATGAGCAGTTCTTC.

CDR3 nucleotide sequence: TGTGCCAGCAGCGTACTAGCGGACTCCTACGAGCAGTACTTC. Translated: CASSVLADSYEQYF. This chain connects TRBV21-1 to TRBJ2-7; the table calls TRBD2, which could not be checked here. TRBV21-1 is an annotated pseudogene. The CDR3 runs 14 residues.

The CDR3: CSINPSGGYNEQFF. CDR3 sequence (DNA): TGCAGCATCAACCCATCGGGGGGGTACAATGAGCAGTTCTTC. The chain uses TRBV29-1 and TRBJ2-1; 8 nucleotides align to TRBD2. Germline CDR1 SQVTM, CDR2 ANQGSEA. V was clipped by 8 bases and J by 4 bases; unmatched bases: 10. The CDR3 sequence is 14 residues long.

The V call is TRBV5-1, the J call TRBJ2-5, with 12 nucleotides matching TRBD2. The CDR3 is made up of 15 amino acids. Germline V gene data show CDR1 as SGHRS and CDR2 as YFSETQ. The ends lost 3 bases at V and 2 bases at J; junction bases unmatched: 2. The DNA of the CDR3 is TGCGCCAGCAGCTCAGGGACTAGCGGGCAAGAGACCCAGTACTTC. It translates to CASSSGTSGQETQYF. The whole variable domain, filled in from reference TRBV5-1 and TRBJ2-5, reads KAGVTQTPRYLIKTRGQQVTLSCSPISGHRSVSWYQQTPGQGLQFLFEYFSETQRNKGNFPGRFSGRQFSNSRSEMNVSTLELGDSALYLCASSSGTSGQETQYFGPGTRLLVL.

The chain joins TRBV5-1 to TRBJ2-3; D is possibly TRBD2 (7 bases). V was clipped by 0 bases and J by 7 bases, with 18 bases between them. The CDR3 totals 16 residues. Germline lookup yields CDR1 SGHRS and CDR2 YFSETQ. The CDR3 sequence: CASSLVGGALLYTQYF. The CDR3 DNA is TGCGCCAGCAGCTTGGTGGGGGGGGCCCTCCTTTATACGCAGTATTTT.

The V and J genes are TRBV4-3 and TRBJ2-7, with 7 bases identical to TRBD2. Germline V gene lookup returns CDR1 LGHNA and CDR2 YSLEER. V dropped 1 base and J dropped 0; count of bases not matched to a gene: 3. This CDR3 has 15 residues. The CDR3 here is CASSQGAGSSYEQYF. As DNA, the CDR3 is TGCGCCAGCAGCCAAGGAGCGGGGAGCTCCTACGAGCAGTACTTC.

This sequence joins TRBV27 and TRBJ1-2, with 7 bases identical to TRBD1. CDR1 MNHEY and CDR2 SMNVEV come from the germline V gene (reference sequence). CDR3 size: 13 residues. Trimming cost V 4 bases and J 3 bases; bases outside gene matches: 2. The CDR3 reads CASSYRGYYGYTF. The CDR3 DNA reads TGTGCCAGCAGTTACAGGGGTTACTATGGCTACACCTTC.

V and J are TRBV6-1 and TRBJ1-2; D remains ambiguous. The CDR3 extends over 15 amino acids. Per the germline V gene, CDR1 is MNHNS and CDR2 is SASEGT. The ends were cut back, 1 base at V and 1 base at J, with 10 bases in the middle. In DNA form, the CDR3 reads TGTGCCAGCAGTGAAGTACGGGTTTTTAACTATGGCTACACCTTC. It encodes CASSEVRVFNYGYTF.

The V and J genes are TRBV7-9 and TRBJ1-1; D is ambiguous. Germline V lookup: CDR1 SEHNR, CDR2 FQNEAQ (reference sequence). The V end lost 6 bases, the J end lost 8 bases, and 10 bases lay between the germline ends. This CDR3 has 11 residues. The CDR3 DNA reads as TGTGCCAGCAGTCCACCAGAAGAAGCTTTCTTT. Its translation is CASSPPEEAFF.